A single sample is the source of the 22 T cell receptor beta chains below, sequenced in a study of shared clonotypes between healthy human individuals. TCRdb's copy holds only in-frame clones and misses some; the assay was immunoSEQ multiplex PCR. Counted here are some 1 million clones, around 74% occurring once; the ten biggest clones make up about 1.5%. The sample taken for sequencing was memory CD4+ T cells sorted from blood. Subset indicated: CD45RA-negative fraction. All receptors derive from a man aged 18 to 35 in good health.

The chain employs TRBV18 and TRBJ1-2, with D possibly TRBD1 on 6 matching bases. From germline, CDR1 is KGHSH and CDR2 LQKENI. The V gene lost 2 bases and the J gene lost 8 bases, with 15 bases spanning the gap. There are 14 residues in the CDR3. CDR3 nucleotide sequence: TGTGCCAGCTCACCAATGGGGACACCTATGGGCTACACCTTC. It codes for CASSPMGTPMGYTF.

The rearrangement uses TRBV30 and TRBJ1-1; D unclear. V dropped 0 bases and J dropped 8 bases, with 13 bases sitting between them. Per the germline V gene, CDR1 is GTSNPN and CDR2 is SVGIG (reference sequence). CDR3 length: 13 residues. The DNA of the CDR3 is TGTGCCTGGAGTGTAGATCTGTCCGTCGAAGCTTTCTTT. Its protein is CAWSVDLSVEAFF. The full variable domain, rest sourced from reference TRBV30 and TRBJ1-1, is SQTIHQWPATLVQPVGSPLSLECTVEGTSNPNLYWYRQAAGRGLQLLFYSVGIGQISSEVPQNLSASRPQDRQFILSSKKLLLSDSGFYLCAWSVDLSVEAFFGQGTRLTVV.

The rearrangement links TRBV28 to TRBJ1-2; D might be TRBD1 (5 bases). Trimming took off 6 bases at V and 3 bases at J, with 11 bases between the two ends. The CDR3 is 13 amino acids. CDR1 and CDR2 (germline): MDHEN, SYDVKM. The CDR3 is CASRSQGYYGYTF. In nucleotides, the CDR3 is TGTGCCAGCAGGTCCCAGGGATACTATGGCTACACCTTC.

The chain employs TRBV6-1 and TRBJ1-1; weak D call: TRBD1 (5 bases). CDR1 is MNHNS and CDR2 is SASEGT in the germline V gene. V dropped 7 bases and J dropped 5 bases, with 17 bases sitting between them. The CDR3 has 14 residues. Here the CDR3 reads CASTETLKGTEAFF. In DNA form, the CDR3 reads TGTGCCAGCACCGAGACGCTCAAGGGGACTGAAGCTTTCTTT.

The chain has TRBV18 and TRBJ1-5; 9 nucleotides line up with TRBD1. Germline V gene data show CDR1 as KGHSH and CDR2 as LQKENI. The CDR3 is made up of 17 amino acids. V shed 4 bases, J shed 7 bases, and the junction held 14 bases outside the gene matches. CDR3 bases: TGTGCCAGCTCACGGTTTTCGGGACAGGGTACCGACCAGCCCCAGCATTTT. Translation: CASSRFSGQGTDQPQHF.

The chain is built from TRBV5-1 and TRBJ2-3, with 9 bases aligning to TRBD1. CDR1 SGHRS and CDR2 YFSETQ come from the germline V gene. Trimming removed 0 bases from V and 3 bases from J; junction bases left unmatched: 5. The CDR3 totals 16 residues. CDR3 amino acids: CASSLVGQGETDTQYF. The CDR3 region has the DNA TGCGCCAGCAGCTTGGTGGGACAGGGAGAGACAGATACGCAGTATTTT.

This chain links TRBV11-1 with TRBJ2-3, with TRBD1 matching 7 bases. The CDR3 spans 14 residues. The V gene end was trimmed by 8 bases and the J gene end by 1 base; junction bases not matched to a gene: 6. CDR1 and CDR2 (germline): SGHAT, FQDESV (reference sequence). The CDR3 protein is CASGTQGGTDTQYF. DNA for the CDR3: TGTGCCAGCGGGACCCAGGGGGGCACAGATACGCAGTATTTT.

V usage is TRBV11-2 and J usage is TRBJ2-5, with 7 bases matching TRBD2. Per germline, CDR1 SGHAT and CDR2 FQNNGV. V shed 1 base, J shed 7 bases, and the junction held 6 bases outside the gene matches. The CDR3 extends over 14 amino acids. CDR3 sequence reads: CASSLVVGLGTQYF. Written as DNA, the CDR3 is TGTGCCAGCAGCTTAGTGGTAGGACTAGGGACCCAGTACTTC.

The chain carries TRBV9 and TRBJ1-1; TRBD1 matches at 7 bases. V lost 4 bases, J lost 11 bases, and 11 bases stayed unmatched. CDR3 size: 13 residues. Looked up from germline, CDR1 is SGDLS and CDR2 is YYNGEE. CDR3 loop: CASSPSDRAGAFF. Here the CDR3 DNA reads TGTGCCAGCAGCCCTAGCGACAGGGCGGGGGCTTTCTTT.

The CDR3 spells CASRPMGNTGELFF. CDR3 sequence (DNA): TGTGCCAGCAGGCCGATGGGGAACACCGGGGAGCTGTTTTTT. This sequence joins TRBV11-2 and TRBJ2-2; D call uncertain. Germline CDR1 reads SGHAT; CDR2 reads FQNNGV. Trimming stripped 6 bases from V and 1 base from J, with 9 bases between. This CDR3 comprises 14 residues.

This chain links TRBV5-1 with TRBJ2-2, with a weak D call TRBD2 (5 bases). Trimming pared 0 bases from V and 5 bases from J, leaving 11 bases between. CDR3 length: 15 residues. Germline CDR1 and CDR2: SGHRS and YFSETQ. Here the CDR3 DNA reads TGCGCCAGCAGCTTGGACGGGAAAACAACCGGGGAGCTGTTTTTT. This sequence encodes CASSLDGKTTGELFF. Combining the CDR3 with reference TRBV5-1 and TRBJ2-2 gives the whole variable domain KAGVTQTPRYLIKTRGQQVTLSCSPISGHRSVSWYQQTPGQGLQFLFEYFSETQRNKGNFPGRFSGRQFSNSRSEMNVSTLELGDSALYLCASSLDGKTTGELFFGEGSRLTVL.

The V and J genes are TRBV2 and TRBJ2-6; the match to TRBD1 covers 11 bases. The junction had 8 bases not matched to a gene; V was cut back by 6 bases and J by 4 bases. Germline V gives CDR1 SNHLY, CDR2 FYNNEI. This CDR3 is 17 amino acids long. For the CDR3, the DNA is TGTGCCAGCAGATCGGACAGGGGGCTTAAGGGGGCCAACGTCCTGACTTTC. This sequence encodes CASRSDRGLKGANVLTF. The whole variable domain, filled in from reference TRBV2 and TRBJ2-6, reads EPEVTQTPSHQVTQMGQEVILRCVPISNHLYFYWYRQILGQKVEFLVSFYNNEISEKSEIFDDQFSVERPDGSNFTLKIRSTKLEDSAMYFCASRSDRGLKGANVLTFGAGSRLTVL.

Points on this clone: A much larger clone differs from this one at a single base, so this may be a read error. The genes are TRBV2 and TRBJ1-2, with TRBD1 matching over 7 bases. The CDR3 sequence is 13 residues long. Germline V gives CDR1 SNHLY, CDR2 FYNNEI. The V and J ends lost 7 bases and 2 bases, in that order; junction bases with no gene match: 4. The CDR3 bases are TGTGCCAGCACGCCGACAGGGAACTATGGCTACACCTTC. Its translation is CASTPTGNYGYTF.

Worth noting for this clone: This sample includes further DNA sequences coding for the same CDR3. The chain couples TRBV18 to TRBJ2-7; D is unclear. V lost 0 bases and J 5 bases, leaving 8 bases between the germline ends. Germline V gene data show CDR1 as KGHSH and CDR2 as LQKENI. The CDR3 totals 13 residues. The CDR3 sequence is CASSPPVGDEQYF. CDR3 DNA: TGTGCCAGCTCACCACCGGTTGGGGACGAGCAGTACTTC.

The chain recombines TRBV7-2 with TRBJ1-6; D is possibly TRBD1 (5 bases). With 3 bases removed from V and 9 bases from J, the gap between germline ends came to 9 bases. The CDR3 covers 13 residues. Germline CDR1 reads SGHTA; CDR2 reads FQGNSA. CDR3 loop: CASSFRVGSPLHF. CDR3 in DNA: TGTGCCAGCAGCTTCAGGGTTGGTTCACCCCTCCACTTT.

Written as DNA, the CDR3 is TGTGCCACCTCCCCCAGGGGGGCAGGGGGCGAGGATACGCAGTATTTT. This codes for CATSPRGAGGEDTQYF. The genes are TRBV10-3 and TRBJ2-3; 8 nucleotides line up with TRBD1. J was trimmed by 6 bases and V by 10 bases; bases with no gene match: 18. The CDR3 runs to 16 residues. Germline CDR1 ENHRY, CDR2 SYGVKD.

The chain carries TRBV11-3 and TRBJ2-5, with TRBD1 as a possible D gene (6 bases). Per germline, CDR1 SGHNT and CDR2 YENEEA. The CDR3 runs 13 residues. Trimming pared 5 bases from V and 7 bases from J, leaving 14 bases between. CDR3 in amino acids: CASSPSGERTQYF. DNA for the CDR3: TGTGCCAGCAGCCCCTCAGGGGAGAGGACCCAGTACTTC.

The V gene is TRBV5-1, the J gene TRBJ2-5, with 8 bases fitting TRBD2. CDR1 is SGHRS, CDR2 YFSETQ, per germline. J was trimmed by 4 bases and V by 5 bases; bases with no gene match: 4. This CDR3 spans 13 amino acids. CDR3 coding DNA: TGCGCCAGCAGGACTAGCGAGGCAGAGACCCAGTACTTC. This encodes CASRTSEAETQYF.

The CDR3 DNA reads as TGCGCCAGCAGCTTGACCGGGAGGGATCAAGAGACCCAGTACTTC. Translated: CASSLTGRDQETQYF. The V gene is TRBV5-1, the J gene TRBJ2-5; 8 bases line up with TRBD2. The CDR3 covers 15 residues. Germline V gene lookup returns CDR1 SGHRS and CDR2 YFSETQ. J was trimmed by 2 bases and V by 1 base; bases with no gene match: 4.

CDR3 region: CASRLGLTDSPLHF. The CDR3 bases are TGTGCCAGTAGACTGGGACTAACGGATTCACCCCTCCACTTT. The chain recombines TRBV19 with TRBJ1-6; the D gene is possibly TRBD1 (5 bases). Trimming took 6 bases from V and 8 from J, leaving 14 bases between them. The CDR3 has 14 residues. CDR1 LNHDA and CDR2 SQIVND come from the germline V gene (reference sequence).

The chain has TRBV4-1 and TRBJ2-2; 12 nucleotides line up with TRBD2. The CDR3 sequence is 20 residues long. Germline V gives CDR1 MGHRA, CDR2 YSYEKL. With 4 bases clipped from V and 0 bases from J, the junction kept 12 bases outside the gene matches. This CDR3 is CASSLRETSGGYPNTGELFF. The CDR3 DNA is TGCGCCAGCAGCCTCAGGGAGACTAGCGGGGGATATCCGAACACCGGGGAGCTGTTTTTT.

The chain uses TRBV19 and TRBJ2-1, with 7 bases that match TRBD2. CDR3 length equals 17 residues. J gave up 3 bases and V 3 bases, and 11 bases lay outside the gene matches. Germline assignment: CDR1 LNHDA and CDR2 SQIVND (reference sequence). CDR3 in DNA: TGTGCCAGTAGTATGGAGGGAGCGGGGAGCTTCTACAATGAGCAGTTCTTC. Protein product: CASSMEGAGSFYNEQFF. The entire variable domain, with the rest obtained from reference TRBV19 and TRBJ2-1, is as follows: DGGITQSPKYLFRKEGQNVTLSCEQNLNHDAMYWYRQDPGQGLRLIYYSQIVNDFQKGDIAEGYSVSREKKESFPLTVTSAQKNPTAFYLCASSMEGAGSFYNEQFFGPGTRLTVL.